The present TCR beta chain was sequenced within a study of post-analysis software for immune sequencing data. Findings and limits, study-wide: Multiple sclerosis patients had significantly lower normalized Chao1 diversity than controls. Under F measure analysis, samples from one preparation batch co-clustered strongly. Roughly 5 TRBV segments, TRBV5-6, TRBV5-1 and TRBV20-1 among them, were found more frequent in patients than controls.

The CDR3 sequence is 17 residues long. V lost 6 bases to trimming and J lost 3 bases, with 21 bases between them. Per the germline V gene, CDR1 is DFQATT and CDR2 is SNEGSKA (reference sequence). The library was made from cDNA and included unique molecular identifiers. Each sample of about 0.95 to 11 million input T cells yielded 500,000 or so cDNA molecules, so each molecule approximated one T cell. Each CDR3 protein is one row after TCRdb ran MiXCR on the PCR reads. The data hold hundreds of thousands of distinct CDR3 sequences, with 25% to 30% observed a single time. Worth noting for this clonotype: The target antigen is unknown.

This chain uses TRBV20-1 with TRBJ1-6, with D maybe TRBD1 (5 bases). The specimen sequenced was blood. The TCR originated in a girl aged 10 to 17 with multiple sclerosis. This CDR3 reads CSAPLDGGSGYNSPLHF. The CDR3 DNA reads TGCAGTGCCCCCCTGGACGGGGGAAGCGGCTATAATTCACCCCTCCACTTT.